This T cell receptor beta chain was recovered during a study of T cells in women clearing cervical HPV infection. In the study overall: Cases: HPV16-related CIN3 or worse on histology, a couple of invasive cancers.

Concerning this clone itself: The read ends 3 residues early relative to the CDR3; the germline J gene fills the gap.

Profiling relied on immunoSEQ multiplex PCR, and the TCRdb table lists in-frame clones only, not all of them. The sample totals roughly 28,000 clones. HPV was found by MY09/MY11 PCR and dot-blot genotyping. CDR1 and CDR2 from the germline V gene are DFQATT and SNEGSKA (reference sequence). Trimming pared 0 bases from V and 1 base from J, leaving 9 bases between. The CDR3 is made up of 14 amino acids. The sequenced material came from blood buffy coat. V and J are TRBV20-1 and TRBJ1-1; tentative D call: TRBD1 (6 bases). This receptor was taken from a woman aged 18 to 69 with a cervical HPV16 infection that either progressed to CIN3+ or cleared (not recorded which). The CDR3 region is CSARDGGPNTEAFF. The sequenced part of the CDR3 DNA is TGCAGTGCTAGAGATGGGGGCCCGAACACTGAA.